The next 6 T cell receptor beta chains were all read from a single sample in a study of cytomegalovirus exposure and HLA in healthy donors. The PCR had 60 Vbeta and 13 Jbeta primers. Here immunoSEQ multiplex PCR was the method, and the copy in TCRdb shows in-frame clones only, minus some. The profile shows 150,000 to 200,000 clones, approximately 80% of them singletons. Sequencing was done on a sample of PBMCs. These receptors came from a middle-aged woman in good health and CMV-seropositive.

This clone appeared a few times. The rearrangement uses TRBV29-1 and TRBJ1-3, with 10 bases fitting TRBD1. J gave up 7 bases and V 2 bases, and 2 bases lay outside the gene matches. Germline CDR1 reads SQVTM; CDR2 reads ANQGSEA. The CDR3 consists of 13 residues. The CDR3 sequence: CSVELDRGNTIYF. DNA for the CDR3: TGCAGCGTTGAATTGGACAGGGGGAACACCATATATTTT. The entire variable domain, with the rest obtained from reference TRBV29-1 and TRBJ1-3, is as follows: SAVISQKPSRDICQRGTSLTIQCQVDSQVTMMFWYRQQPGQSLTLIATANQGSEATYESGFVIDKFPISRPNLTFSTLTVSNMSPEDSSIYLCSVELDRGNTIYFGEGSWLTVV.

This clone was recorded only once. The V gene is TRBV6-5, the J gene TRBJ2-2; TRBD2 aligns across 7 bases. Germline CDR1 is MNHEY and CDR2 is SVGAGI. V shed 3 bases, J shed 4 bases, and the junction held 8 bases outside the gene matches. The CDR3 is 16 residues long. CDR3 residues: CASSYMASGATGELFF. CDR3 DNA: TGTGCCAGCAGTTATATGGCTAGCGGAGCCACCGGGGAGCTGTTTTTT.

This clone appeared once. The CDR3 protein is CASSPGDSGSYTF. The CDR3 DNA sequence: TGTGCCAGCTCACCCGGGGACAGCGGGTCCTACACCTTC. The chain joins TRBV18 to TRBJ1-2; TRBD1 agrees at 7 bases. V shed 3 bases and J 10 bases; nucleotides not matched to a gene: 8. This CDR3 region has 13 residues. Germline V gene data show CDR1 as KGHSH and CDR2 as LQKENI.

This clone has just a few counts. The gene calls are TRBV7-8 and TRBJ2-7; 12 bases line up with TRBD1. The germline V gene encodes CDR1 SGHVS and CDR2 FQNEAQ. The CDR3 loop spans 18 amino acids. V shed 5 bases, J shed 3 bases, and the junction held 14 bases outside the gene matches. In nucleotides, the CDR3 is TGTGCCAGCAGCAGAGGGACAGGGGGCCTCTTGACTTACTACGAGCAGTACTTC. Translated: CASSRGTGGLLTYYEQYF.

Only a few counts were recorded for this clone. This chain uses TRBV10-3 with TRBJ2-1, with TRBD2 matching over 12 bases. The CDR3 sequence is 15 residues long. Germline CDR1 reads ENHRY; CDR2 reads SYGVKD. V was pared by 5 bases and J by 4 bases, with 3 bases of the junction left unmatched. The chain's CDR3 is CAISSSGGEYNEQFF. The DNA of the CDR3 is TGTGCCATCAGTTCTAGCGGGGGGGAGTACAATGAGCAGTTCTTC.

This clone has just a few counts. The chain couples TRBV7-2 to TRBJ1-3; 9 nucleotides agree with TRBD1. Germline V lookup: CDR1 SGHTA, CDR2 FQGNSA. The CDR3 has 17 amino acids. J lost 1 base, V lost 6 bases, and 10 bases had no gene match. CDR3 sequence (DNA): TGTGCCAGCAGTTCTCCGGGACAGGGTTCGTCTGGAAACACCATATATTTT. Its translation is CASSSPGQGSSGNTIYF.